This T cell receptor (beta chain) was retrieved from a study of T cells after yellow fever vaccination. Study-wide results and limits: Although most clonotypes did not, a small share appeared in both CD4 and CD8 compartments. Detected again after the booster were most primary-vaccination clones, at approximately 96% CD4 and approximately 85% CD8.

V lost 2 bases, J lost 3 bases, and 12 bases lay in between. From germline, CDR1 is MNHNY and CDR2 SVGAGI (reference sequence). This CDR3 is 15 amino acids long. This clonotype showed up just a few times. Its matching antigen is unknown. In TCRdb, the 5' RACE reads were re-called with MiXCR into one record per CDR3 protein. The repertoire holds more than 95,000 distinct CDR3 sequences, with roughly 15% as singletons. This chain uses TRBV6-6 with TRBJ2-3, with D tentatively TRBD2 (5 bases). Sequences were derived from CD8+ T cells sorted from PBMCs, sampled 5 days after the yellow fever booster vaccination. This receptor was taken from a young man who received the YFV17D yellow fever vaccine. The CDR3, as DNA: TGTGCCAGCAGTTACCTCGCGGGCTCTACAGATACGCAGTATTTT. This encodes CASSYLAGSTDTQYF.